These 25 T cell receptor beta chains came from one sample sequenced in a study of technical replicates of blood from a handful of donors (dated by TCRdb to the late 2010s). Preparation of the library involved the immunoSEQ multiplex PCR assay. TCRdb limited this immuneACCESS table to in-frame rearrangements with V and J called. A share of clones is missing; checked studies link under half to unresolved V genes, and the rest is unexplained. This sample gives tens of thousands of clones in total; roughly nine tenths of them show up just once. The top ten clones comprise roughly 0.27% of the sample. The sequencing sample was made of T cells isolated from PBMCs. The receptors here all came from a human donor in good health.

V gene TRBV5-1 combines with J gene TRBJ1-1, with 7 nucleotides matching TRBD1. The germline CDR1 and CDR2 sequences are SGHRS and YFSETQ. The CDR3 loop spans 15 amino acids. The V and J ends lost 3 bases and 0 bases, in that order; junction bases with no gene match: 5. The CDR3 nucleotides are TGCGCCAGCAGCTGGGTGACAGGGTTGAACACTGAAGCTTTCTTT. Encoded protein: CASSWVTGLNTEAFF. Complete variable domain (other parts from reference TRBV5-1 and TRBJ1-1): KAGVTQTPRYLIKTRGQQVTLSCSPISGHRSVSWYQQTPGQGLQFLFEYFSETQRNKGNFPGRFSGRQFSNSRSEMNVSTLELGDSALYLCASSWVTGLNTEAFFGQGTRLTVV.

The chain uses TRBV19 and TRBJ2-7, with D possibly being TRBD1 (5 bases). Germline lookup yields CDR1 LNHDA and CDR2 SQIVND (reference sequence). With 7 bases removed from V and 2 bases from J, the gap between germline ends came to 24 bases. The CDR3 has 17 amino acids. CDR3 residues: CASKKVVGQDRTYEQYF. The CDR3 DNA reads TGTGCCAGTAAAAAGGTTGTGGGGCAGGACCGCACCTACGAGCAGTACTTC.

The J gene is TRBJ2-6, the V gene TRBV27; maybe TRBD2 (6 bases). The CDR3 is made up of 15 amino acids. Germline V gene lookup returns CDR1 MNHEY and CDR2 SMNVEV (reference sequence). V gave up 2 bases and J gave up 3 bases, with 8 bases separating them. CDR3 residues: CASSLGGRGANVLTF. The CDR3 nucleotides are TGTGCCAGCAGTTTAGGAGGGCGTGGGGCCAACGTCCTGACTTTC.

The chain carries TRBV29-1 and TRBJ1-1; 8 positions match TRBD1. The germline gives CDR1 SQVTM, CDR2 ANQGSEA. With 3 bases clipped from V and 4 bases from J, the junction kept 4 bases outside the gene matches. This CDR3 has 13 amino acids. The CDR3 DNA follows: TGCAGCGTTGACGACAGGGGTTCCACTGAAGCTTTCTTT. Its translation is CSVDDRGSTEAFF.

This chain uses TRBV7-6 with TRBJ1-1; tentative D call: TRBD1 (5 bases). Germline V lookup: CDR1 SGHVS, CDR2 FNYEAQ. The ends were cut back, 5 bases at V and 3 bases at J, with 13 bases in the middle. This CDR3 region has 14 residues. This CDR3 reads CASSLGQGDTEAFF. CDR3 sequence (DNA): TGTGCCAGCAGCCTCGGACAAGGGGACACTGAAGCTTTCTTT.

The chain is built from TRBV19 and TRBJ1-5, with 7 bases that match TRBD1. CDR3 size: 12 residues. V dropped 10 bases and J dropped 7; count of bases not matched to a gene: 7. Per germline, CDR1 LNHDA and CDR2 SQIVND (reference sequence). The chain's CDR3 is CATGQVKQPQHF. As DNA, the CDR3 is TGTGCCACAGGACAGGTGAAACAGCCCCAGCATTTT.

This clone was seen once. V gene TRBV5-1 combines with J gene TRBJ2-1, with 7 bases aligning to TRBD1. The CDR3 runs 13 residues. V was clipped by 8 bases and J by 4 bases; unmatched bases: 6. Germline CDR1 reads SGHRS; CDR2 reads YFSETQ. The CDR3 is CASGQDKYNEQFF. CDR3 bases: TGCGCCAGTGGACAGGATAAATACAATGAGCAGTTCTTC.

The genes are TRBV19 and TRBJ2-5, with TRBD2 matching over 12 bases. Germline loops: CDR1 LNHDA, CDR2 SQIVND (reference sequence). J gave up 8 bases and V 5 bases, and 9 bases lay outside the gene matches. The CDR3 sequence is 15 residues long. CDR3: CASSYRLAGVDTQYF. The CDR3 nucleotides read TGTGCCAGTAGTTACAGACTAGCGGGGGTAGACACCCAGTACTTC.

This clone was seen only a few times. The CDR3 is CASSSVAGVSPLHF. The DNA for the CDR3 is TGCGCCAGCAGCTCGGTCGCAGGGGTTTCACCCCTCCACTTT. The chain is built from TRBV23-1 and TRBJ1-6, with D possibly matching TRBD1 (6 bases). TRBV23-1 is an ORF for which the function is uncertain. V gave up 6 bases and J gave up 9 bases, with 15 bases separating them. The CDR3 contains 14 residues.

The chain employs TRBV5-1 and TRBJ1-2; possible D gene TRBD1, 5 bases. The CDR3 runs to 15 residues. In germline, CDR1 is SGHRS, CDR2 YFSETQ. V was cut by 1 base and J by 5 bases, with 15 bases left in between. In nucleotides, the CDR3 is TGCGCCAGCAGCTTGAATACGGAACAGGCGTATGGCTACACCTTC. Translating gives CASSLNTEQAYGYTF.

This clone was found once. J is TRBJ2-1 and V is TRBV4-1, with 12 bases matching TRBD2. Germline CDR1 reads MGHRA; CDR2 reads YSYEKL. This CDR3 contains 18 residues. The ends lost 1 base at V and 10 bases at J; junction bases unmatched: 14. The CDR3, as DNA: TGCGCCAGCAGCCAAGGAGGAGCTCTAGCGGGAGGGTTAAAGGAGCAGTTCTTC. As protein: CASSQGGALAGGLKEQFF.

This chain uses TRBV5-1 with TRBJ1-3, with D possibly being TRBD1 (6 bases). CDR1 is SGHRS and CDR2 is YFSETQ in the germline V gene. The ends were cut back, 5 bases at V and 5 bases at J, with 35 bases in the middle. The CDR3 contains 21 residues. The CDR3 bases are TGCGCCAGCAGACCCCTCGGGGGGGACACAAAGGGGTTTTTCGATCGAAACACCATATATTTT. Amino acid sequence: CASRPLGGDTKGFFDRNTIYF.

The chain has TRBV4-1 and TRBJ2-5; D is unresolved. The germline gives CDR1 MGHRA, CDR2 YSYEKL. CDR3 length: 15 amino acids. Trimming stripped 1 base from V and 1 base from J, with 10 bases between. Here the CDR3 DNA reads TGCGCCAGCAGCCAAGTCCCGCAGGTCCAAGAGACCCAGTACTTC. It yields the protein CASSQVPQVQETQYF.

The chain couples TRBV7-2 to TRBJ2-7; no firm D call. Germline loops: CDR1 SGHTA, CDR2 FQGNSA. The V end lost 2 bases, the J end lost 3 bases, and 5 bases lay between the germline ends. The CDR3 is 12 residues long. The CDR3 sequence: CASSLFLYEQYF. CDR3 nucleotide sequence: TGTGCCAGCAGCTTATTCCTCTACGAGCAGTACTTC.

The rearrangement joins TRBV6-1 to TRBJ2-5, with TRBD1 matching over 8 bases. The trim removed 6 bases at V and 5 bases at J, leaving 8 bases unmatched. This CDR3 has 14 amino acids. Germline assignment: CDR1 MNHNS and CDR2 SASEGT. DNA of the CDR3: TGTGCCAGCAGCGCGAGTAACAGGGGGGAGACCCAGTACTTC. This encodes CASSASNRGETQYF.

V and J are TRBV28 and TRBJ2-3, with 9 bases matching TRBD1. Germline values: CDR1 MDHEN, CDR2 SYDVKM. The CDR3 spans 13 residues. In DNA, the CDR3 is TGTGCATGTATGGACAGGGGTGGGGATACGCAGTATTTT. Translated: CACMDRGGDTQYF.

The V call is TRBV6-5, the J call TRBJ1-1; 12 nucleotides align to TRBD1. This CDR3 contains 14 residues. From germline, CDR1 is MNHEY and CDR2 SVGAGI. V dropped 4 bases and J dropped 9; count of bases not matched to a gene: 6. The CDR3 sequence: CASSSVGTGGKAFF. Here the CDR3 DNA reads TGTGCCAGCAGTTCCGTAGGGACAGGGGGCAAAGCTTTCTTT.

This sequence joins TRBV19 and TRBJ1-2; D possibly corresponds to TRBD1 (6 bases). The V end was cut by 4 bases, the J end by 0 bases, with 12 bases between. Germline CDR1 and CDR2: LNHDA and SQIVND (reference sequence). The CDR3 covers 15 residues. The CDR3 region is CASSTGTNANYGYTF. CDR3 nucleotides: TGTGCCAGTAGTACCGGGACAAATGCTAACTATGGCTACACCTTC.

The rearrangement joins TRBV5-6 to TRBJ1-5; D call uncertain. The CDR3 consists of 14 residues. Germline lookup yields CDR1 SGHDT and CDR2 YYEEEE. With 3 bases removed from V and 2 bases from J, the gap between germline ends came to 9 bases. CDR3 nucleotide sequence: TGTGCCAGCAGCTCCCTTTTAGGCAATCAGCCCCAGCATTTT. This codes for CASSSLLGNQPQHF.

This CDR3 is CASSELAGSYNEQFF. CDR3 sequence (DNA): TGTGCCAGCAGTGAATTAGCGGGCTCCTACAATGAGCAGTTCTTC. The V call is TRBV6-1, the J call TRBJ2-1, with TRBD2 matching 7 bases. V lost 2 bases and J lost 0; bases outside the gene matches: 1. This CDR3 spans 15 amino acids. Germline assignment: CDR1 MNHNS and CDR2 SASEGT.

The chain joins TRBV7-8 to TRBJ2-5; 9 bases align to TRBD2. The V segment lost 5 bases and the J segment 1 base; nucleotides outside the gene matches: 11. The CDR3 has 17 residues. Germline V gene lookup returns CDR1 SGHVS and CDR2 FQNEAQ. The CDR3 loop reads CASSPWGGGAFQETQYF. DNA for the CDR3: TGTGCCAGCAGCCCCTGGGGCGGGGGGGCCTTCCAAGAGACCCAGTACTTC. Looking up the rest from reference TRBV7-8 and TRBJ2-5 gives the full variable domain: GAGVSQSPRYKVAKRGQDVALRCDPISGHVSLFWYQQALGQGPEFLTYFQNEAQLDKSGLPSDRFFAERPEGSVSTLKIQRTQQEDSAVYLCASSPWGGGAFQETQYFGPGTRLLVL.

The chain links TRBV6-5 to TRBJ2-1; D gene ambiguous. There are 11 residues in the CDR3. The germline gives CDR1 MNHEY, CDR2 SVGAGI. The V gene lost 6 bases and the J gene lost 4 bases, with 4 bases spanning the gap. CDR3 protein: CASSRYNEQFF. The CDR3 nucleotides read TGTGCCAGCAGCCGGTACAATGAGCAGTTCTTC.

The chain carries TRBV21-1 and TRBJ2-7; the table's TRBD1 call for D was not verified on the DNA. TRBV21-1 is a recognized pseudogene. The length of the CDR3 is 12 residues. CDR3: CASSKRDRGPLF. CDR3 DNA: TGTGCCAGCAGCAAAAGGGACAGGGGGCCACTATTC.

This rearrangement joins TRBV28 to TRBJ1-2, with TRBD1 identical over 9 bases. With 5 bases clipped from V and 2 bases from J, the junction kept 12 bases outside the gene matches. CDR3 length equals 17 residues. Germline lookup yields CDR1 MDHEN and CDR2 SYDVKM. CDR3: CASSHLDGQGINYGYTF. DNA for the CDR3: TGTGCCAGCAGTCATCTGGATGGACAGGGGATCAACTATGGCTACACCTTC.

The genes are TRBV6-1 and TRBJ1-5, with 7 bases identical to TRBD1. V shed 6 bases, J shed 6 bases, and the junction held 11 bases outside the gene matches. Germline assignment: CDR1 MNHNS and CDR2 SASEGT. CDR3 length: 15 amino acids. As DNA, the CDR3 is TGTGCCAGCAGGGGCGACAGGGCGCTGGTTCAGCCCCAGCATTTT. This gives the protein CASRGDRALVQPQHF.